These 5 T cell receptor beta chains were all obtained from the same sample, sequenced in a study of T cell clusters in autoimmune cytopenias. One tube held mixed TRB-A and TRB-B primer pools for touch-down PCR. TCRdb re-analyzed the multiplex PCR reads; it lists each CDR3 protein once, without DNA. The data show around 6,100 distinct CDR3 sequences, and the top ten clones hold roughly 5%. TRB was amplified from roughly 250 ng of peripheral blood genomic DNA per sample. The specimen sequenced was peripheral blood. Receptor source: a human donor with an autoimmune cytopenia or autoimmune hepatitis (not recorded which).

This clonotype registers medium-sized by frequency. CDR3 residues: CASSPSGYLSYEQYF. The chain links TRBV5-4 to TRBJ2-7; the D gene TCRdb calls, TRBD2, cannot be checked with no DNA. The CDR3 covers 15 residues. Looked up from germline, CDR1 is SGHNT and CDR2 is YYREEE (reference sequence). Full variable domain (outside the CDR3, taken from reference TRBV5-4 and TRBJ2-7): ETGVTQSPTHLIKTRGQQVTLRCSSQSGHNTVSWYQQALGQGPQFIFQYYREEENGRGNFPPRFSGLQFPNYSSELNVNALELDDSALYLCASSPSGYLSYEQYFGPGTRLTVT.

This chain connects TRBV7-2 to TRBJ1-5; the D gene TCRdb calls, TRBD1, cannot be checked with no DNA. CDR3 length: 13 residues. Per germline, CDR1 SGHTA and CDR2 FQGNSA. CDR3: CASSLRGFQPQHF.

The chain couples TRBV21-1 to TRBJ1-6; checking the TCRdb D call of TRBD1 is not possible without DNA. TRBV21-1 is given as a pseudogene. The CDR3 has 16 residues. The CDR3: CASSKVGGQLNSPLHF.

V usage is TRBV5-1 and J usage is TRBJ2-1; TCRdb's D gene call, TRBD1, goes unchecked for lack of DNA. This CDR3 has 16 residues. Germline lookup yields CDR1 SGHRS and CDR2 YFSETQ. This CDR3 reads CASSLEGGGAYNEQFF.

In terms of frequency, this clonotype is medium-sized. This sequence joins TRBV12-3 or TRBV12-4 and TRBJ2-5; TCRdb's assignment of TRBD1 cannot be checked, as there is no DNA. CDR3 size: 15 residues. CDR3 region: CASTPLAGGRETQYF.